The TCR beta chain under discussion was sequenced for a study of cytotoxic CD8 clonotypes in ibrutinib-treated CLL. About the research overall: Following a median approximately 12 months of treatment, with a range of 6 to 36, response samples were taken. Productive templates per sample averaged approximately 250,000; productive rearrangements, 94,082. Findings and caveats of the study: The clonality rise at ibrutinib response reflected private clonotype expansion.

Some clones are missing from TCRdb's copy, which holds only in-frame ones; the method was immunoSEQ multiplex PCR. Found here are about 150,000 clones, over 60% of them singletons; the top ten hold roughly 13%. Remarks on this clone: Its target is not known.

The V segment lost 7 bases and the J segment 4 bases; nucleotides outside the gene matches: 6. CDR1 is LNHNV and CDR2 is YYDKDF in the germline V gene (reference sequence). CDR3 length: 13 amino acids. This TCR came from a human donor with chronic lymphocytic leukemia. The sample here was PBMCs, taken after 12 months of ibrutinib treatment. The chain uses TRBV15 and TRBJ2-7, with 8 positions matching TRBD2. The CDR3 coding sequence is TGTGCCACCACGGGGGGGCAGGGTTACGAGCAGTACTTC. Its translation: CATTGGQGYEQYF.